The 8 T cell receptor beta chains reported below all come from one sample, sequenced in a study of cytomegalovirus exposure and HLA in healthy donors. It was with 60 Vbeta and 13 Jbeta primers that the PCR ran. Sequencing used immunoSEQ multiplex PCR; TCRdb keeps in-frame clones, though not all of them. This sample has tens of thousands of clones, with approximately 80% found just once. The material sequenced was PBMCs. The receptors were sampled from a man aged 50 to 60 in good health and CMV-seronegative.

The V and J genes are TRBV18 and TRBJ1-2; a weak D match, TRBD1 (5 bases). This CDR3 comprises 16 residues. Trimming left V 3 bases short and J 0 bases short, with 14 bases between. Germline-derived CDR1 and CDR2 are KGHSH and LQKENI. CDR3 sequence (DNA): TGTGCCAGCTCACCGTCGACAGTCGCCCCTAACTATGGCTACACCTTC. The encoded protein is CASSPSTVAPNYGYTF.

This clone was seen a handful of times. The CDR3 DNA reads as TGTGCCATCAGTCGGGACAGAGGAAACACCATATATTTT. The encoded protein is CAISRDRGNTIYF. V is TRBV10-3 and J is TRBJ1-3; 7 bases match TRBD1. The junction had 2 bases not matched to a gene; V was cut back by 5 bases and J by 4 bases. This CDR3 is built from 13 residues. The germline CDR1 and CDR2 sequences are ENHRY and SYGVKD.

The rearrangement links TRBV13 to TRBJ2-1, with 9 bases that match TRBD1. CDR3 length equals 15 residues. Germline V gives CDR1 PRHDT, CDR2 FYEKMQ (reference sequence). The trim removed 4 bases at V and 7 bases at J, leaving 8 bases unmatched. The DNA of the CDR3 is TGTGCCAGCAGCTCCCCCGGGACAGGGTGGAATGAGCAGTTCTTC. Amino acids: CASSSPGTGWNEQFF.

This chain joins TRBV28 and TRBJ1-2; 9 bases match TRBD1. Trimming took 6 bases from V and 6 from J; bases not matched to a gene: 11. CDR3 length: 15 residues. CDR1 is MDHEN, CDR2 SYDVKM, per germline. Written as DNA, the CDR3 is TGTGCCAGCAGCATCAACCGGGACAGGGATCATGGCTACACCTTC. As protein: CASSINRDRDHGYTF.

The V gene is TRBV11-2, the J gene TRBJ2-4; D call uncertain. Per germline, CDR1 SGHAT and CDR2 FQNNGV. The CDR3 is 14 residues long. Deletions cut 1 base from V and 0 bases from J, with 4 bases between. CDR3 bases: TGTGCCAGCAGCTTAGTACTAGCCAAAAACATTCAGTACTTC. It is translated as CASSLVLAKNIQYF.

This clone was seen a handful of times. The chain links TRBV5-1 to TRBJ1-3, with 7 bases that match TRBD1. Germline lookup yields CDR1 SGHRS and CDR2 YFSETQ. The CDR3 has 17 residues. V shed 2 bases, J shed 3 bases, and the junction held 11 bases outside the gene matches. The DNA of the CDR3 is TGCGCCAGCAGCTTAGGGGACAGTCTGAAGTATGGAAACACCATATATTTT. Translated, it gives CASSLGDSLKYGNTIYF.

The chain employs TRBV27 and TRBJ1-6; tentative D call: TRBD1 (5 bases). The CDR3 spans 15 residues. Germline-derived CDR1 and CDR2 are MNHEY and SMNVEV (reference sequence). V dropped 2 bases and J dropped 3 bases, with 8 bases sitting between them. The CDR3 nucleotides read TGTGCCAGCAGTTTAAAAGACAGCTATAATTCACCCCTCCACTTT. The encoded protein is CASSLKDSYNSPLHF.

This clone appeared a single time. This chain connects TRBV12-5 to TRBJ2-2; 9 nucleotides line up with TRBD2. Germline CDR1 reads LGHNT; CDR2 reads FRNRAP. The junction had 18 bases not matched to a gene; V was cut back by 3 bases and J by 1 base. The CDR3 extends over 21 amino acids. For the CDR3, the DNA is TGTGCTAGTGGTTTAACCCCCCCCCTTCTAGCGGGACATATGAACACCGGGGAGCTGTTTTTT. Translated, it gives CASGLTPPLLAGHMNTGELFF.